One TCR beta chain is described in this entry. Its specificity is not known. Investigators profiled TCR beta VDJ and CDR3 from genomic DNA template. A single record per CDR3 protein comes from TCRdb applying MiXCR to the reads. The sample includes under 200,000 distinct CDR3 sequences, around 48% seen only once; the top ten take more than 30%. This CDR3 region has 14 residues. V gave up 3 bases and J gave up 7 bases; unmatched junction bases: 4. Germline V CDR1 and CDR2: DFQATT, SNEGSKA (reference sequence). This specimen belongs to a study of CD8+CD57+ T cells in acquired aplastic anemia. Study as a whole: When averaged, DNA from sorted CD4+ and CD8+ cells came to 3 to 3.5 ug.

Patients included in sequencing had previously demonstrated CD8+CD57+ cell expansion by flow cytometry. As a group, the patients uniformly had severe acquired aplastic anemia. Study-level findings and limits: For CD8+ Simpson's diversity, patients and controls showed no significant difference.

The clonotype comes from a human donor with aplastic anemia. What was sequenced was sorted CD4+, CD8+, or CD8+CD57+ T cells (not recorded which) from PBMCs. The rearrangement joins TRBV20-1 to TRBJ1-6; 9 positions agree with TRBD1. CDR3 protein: CSARAGTGNSPLHF. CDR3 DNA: TGCAGTGCTAGGGCCGGGACAGGGAATTCACCCCTCCACTTT.